These 18 T cell receptor beta chains were all obtained from the same sample, sequenced in a study of cytomegalovirus exposure and HLA in healthy donors. Primers for the PCR totalled 60 Vbeta and 13 Jbeta. Sequenced by immunoSEQ multiplex PCR; TCRdb stores in-frame clones only, minus some. The sample comprises 160,000 or so clones, about 80% of which are singletons, and roughly 5% rests with the top ten. The sequenced material came from PBMCs. All receptors come from a man aged 25 to 45 in good health and CMV-seronegative.

The chain recombines TRBV29-1 with TRBJ2-7; possible D gene TRBD2, 6 bases. The CDR3 length is 13 residues. Germline loops: CDR1 SQVTM, CDR2 ANQGSEA. Trimming pared 5 bases from V and 2 bases from J, leaving 13 bases between. CDR3 amino acids: CSVLRDGTYEQYF. CDR3 DNA sequence: TGCAGCGTTCTGCGGGACGGGACCTACGAGCAGTACTTC.

V gene TRBV7-9 combines with J gene TRBJ2-2; D not resolved. The germline V gene encodes CDR1 SEHNR and CDR2 FQNEAQ (reference sequence). The germline V and J ends were trimmed by 1 base and 6 bases, with 9 bases remaining between them. The CDR3 contains 14 residues. The CDR3 region has the DNA TGTGCCAGCAGCTTAGTAGTTTCGCCCGGGGAGCTGTTTTTT. Its protein is CASSLVVSPGELFF. Looking up the rest from reference TRBV7-9 and TRBJ2-2 gives the full variable domain: DTGVSQNPRHKITKRGQNVTFRCDPISEHNRLYWYRQTLGQGPEFLTYFQNEAQLEKSRLLSDRFSAERPKGSFSTLEIQRTEQGDSAMYLCASSLVVSPGELFFGEGSRLTVL.

This clone was recorded once. This chain connects TRBV7-2 to TRBJ2-1; the D gene is possibly TRBD1 (6 bases). The germline V and J ends were trimmed by 8 bases and 4 bases, with 12 bases remaining between them. In germline, CDR1 is SGHTA, CDR2 FQGNSA. The CDR3 runs 13 residues. The CDR3 sequence is CASDRSPYNEQFF. Here the CDR3 DNA reads TGTGCCAGCGACAGGTCTCCTTACAATGAGCAGTTCTTC. Looking up the rest from reference TRBV7-2 and TRBJ2-1 gives the full variable domain: GAGVSQSPSNKVTEKGKDVELRCDPISGHTALYWYRQSLGQGLEFLIYFQGNSAPDKSGLPSDRFSAERTGGSVSTLTIQRTQQEDSAVYLCASDRSPYNEQFFGPGTRLTVL.

This clone has more than one count but fewer than ten. The chain carries TRBV27 and TRBJ1-4; no clear D gene. Germline lookup yields CDR1 MNHEY and CDR2 SMNVEV (reference sequence). V lost 6 bases and J 10 bases, leaving 18 bases between the germline ends. This CDR3 comprises 14 residues. The CDR3 region has the DNA TGTGCCAGCAGGGCCGTGACGCGGGGTGGAAAACTGTTTTTT. This codes for CASRAVTRGGKLFF.

The gene calls are TRBV11-2 and TRBJ2-1; 11 nucleotides agree with TRBD2. CDR3 size: 14 residues. V shed 2 bases and J 7 bases; nucleotides not matched to a gene: 1. From germline, CDR1 is SGHAT and CDR2 FQNNGV. The CDR3 DNA is TGTGCCAGCAGCTTACTAGCGGGGGGTAATGAGCAGTTCTTC. It codes for CASSLLAGGNEQFF.

The V and J genes are TRBV28 and TRBJ1-6; 10 bases are a match to TRBD1. The trim removed 5 bases at V and 1 base at J, leaving 5 bases unmatched. Germline V CDR1 and CDR2: MDHEN, SYDVKM. The CDR3 is made up of 17 amino acids. CDR3 DNA sequence: TGTGCCAGCAGTCCGGGACAGGGGAGGTCCTATAATTCACCCCTCCACTTT. Encoded protein: CASSPGQGRSYNSPLHF.

This clone was seen a single time. This chain connects TRBV18 to TRBJ1-4; tentatively, D is TRBD1 (6 bases). Trimming took off 3 bases at V and 8 bases at J, with 13 bases between the two ends. This CDR3 comprises 14 residues. Germline values: CDR1 KGHSH, CDR2 LQKENI. This CDR3 reads CASSPGGQTEKLFF. As DNA, the CDR3 is TGTGCCAGCTCACCGGGCGGACAGACCGAAAAACTGTTTTTT.

The V call is TRBV6-5, the J call TRBJ1-5; no reliable D call. CDR1 is MNHEY, CDR2 SVGAGI, per germline. The length of the CDR3 is 13 residues. Trimming removed 5 bases at V and 1 base at J, with 6 bases between. The CDR3 sequence is CASSPLSNQPQHF. CDR3 DNA: TGTGCCAGCAGTCCTTTAAGCAATCAGCCCCAGCATTTT.

The J gene is TRBJ2-5, the V gene TRBV6-4, with D possibly TRBD2 on 5 matching bases. The V end lost 6 bases, the J end lost 3 bases, and 8 bases lay between the germline ends. The CDR3 is 12 residues long. From germline, CDR1 is MRHNA and CDR2 SNTAGT. The CDR3 coding sequence is TGTGCCAGCAGCCCGGGAAAAGAGACCCAGTACTTC. Protein sequence: CASSPGKETQYF.

The chain recombines TRBV30 with TRBJ2-2; D is possibly TRBD2 (5 bases). The germline V and J ends were trimmed by 3 bases and 4 bases, with 12 bases remaining between them. The CDR3 spans 14 residues. Germline assignment: CDR1 GTSNPN and CDR2 SVGIG (reference sequence). The DNA of the CDR3 is TGTGCCTGGAGGGGTAGGGAGACCACCGGGGAGCTGTTTTTT. As protein: CAWRGRETTGELFF.

The chain carries TRBV6-1 and TRBJ1-5; D might be TRBD1 (6 bases). V lost 6 bases to trimming and J lost 0 bases, with 12 bases between them. There are 15 residues in the CDR3. Germline CDR1 MNHNS, CDR2 SASEGT. The CDR3, as DNA: TGTGCCAGCAGGCGGACAGCTGATAGCAATCAGCCCCAGCATTTT. Its translation is CASRRTADSNQPQHF.

This sequence joins TRBV7-3 and TRBJ1-6, with D perhaps TRBD1 (5 bases). V was shortened by 8 bases and J by 7 bases, with 15 bases between the two germline ends. Per the germline V gene, CDR1 is SGHTA and CDR2 is FQGTGA. CDR3 size: 14 residues. The CDR3 coding sequence is TGTGCCAGCCTCCTTCGGGGGGAGAATTCACCCCTCCACTTT. It is translated as CASLLRGENSPLHF.

DNA for the CDR3: TGCGCCAGCAGCTTGGGCGGGAGTTACTCCTACGAGCAGTACTTC. Its protein is CASSLGGSYSYEQYF. The rearrangement links TRBV5-1 to TRBJ2-7; 7 nucleotides line up with TRBD2. This CDR3 is built from 15 residues. Trimming removed 0 bases from V and 0 bases from J; junction bases left unmatched: 3. Germline CDR1 SGHRS, CDR2 YFSETQ.

The V call is TRBV5-1, the J call TRBJ2-7; D is ambiguous. This CDR3 is 13 amino acids long. Germline CDR1 reads SGHRS; CDR2 reads YFSETQ. The V gene lost 2 bases and the J gene lost 0 bases, with 6 bases spanning the gap. The CDR3 here is CASSFDNSYEQYF. The CDR3 DNA sequence: TGCGCCAGCAGCTTTGACAACTCCTACGAGCAGTACTTC.

J is TRBJ1-2 and V is TRBV5-8, with TRBD1 identical over 7 bases. CDR3 length: 13 residues. Per the germline V gene, CDR1 is SGHTS and CDR2 is YDEGEE. V was clipped by 3 bases and J by 3 bases; unmatched bases: 2. The CDR3 protein is CASSSRGDYGYTF. The CDR3 DNA reads as TGTGCCAGCAGCTCCAGGGGGGACTATGGCTACACCTTC.

In the case of this clone: Germline and junction disagree at one end, which may indicate a read error. This chain uses TRBV9 with TRBJ1-3, with 9 positions matching TRBD1. Germline lookup yields CDR1 SGDLS and CDR2 YYNGEE. The CDR3 extends over 12 amino acids. The CDR3 DNA is TGTGCCAGCAGCGCATGGACAGGGGCGCCCACTTTT. Its protein is CASSAWTGAPTF.

The rearrangement links TRBV5-1 to TRBJ2-3; D ambiguous. Trimming took off 2 bases at V and 1 base at J, with 8 bases between the two ends. CDR3 length: 14 residues. CDR1 is SGHRS, CDR2 YFSETQ, per germline. The CDR3 here is CASSFDTRTDTQYF. Written as DNA, the CDR3 is TGCGCCAGCAGCTTTGACACTCGCACAGATACGCAGTATTTT.

The chain uses TRBV9 and TRBJ1-2; possibly TRBD1 for D (5 bases). V was clipped by 3 bases and J by 8 bases, with 17 bases between them. The CDR3 is 14 residues long. Germline V gene data show CDR1 as SGDLS and CDR2 as YYNGEE. This chain's CDR3 is CASSEPGDAKGYTF. Here the CDR3 DNA reads TGTGCCAGCAGCGAACCGGGGGACGCGAAGGGCTACACCTTC.